The 6 T cell receptor beta chains below were found in one sample sequenced in a study of blood T cell repertoires in COVID-19. This table comes from immunoSEQ multiplex PCR, and its TCRdb copy is limited to in-frame clones, with some not included. The data show about 160,000 clones, with about four fifths seen just once and approximately 15% held by the top ten. Sequenced: peripheral blood. The source of these receptors is a woman aged 80 or over with acute or convalescent COVID-19.

The CDR3 sequence is CASSLKQNTEAFF. CDR3 nucleotide sequence: TGTGCCAGCAGTTTAAAACAGAACACTGAAGCTTTCTTT. This chain links TRBV12-3 or TRBV12-4 with TRBJ1-1; the D is unclear. Trimming removed 2 bases at V and 1 base at J, with 5 bases between. The CDR3 contains 13 residues.

This clone was seen more than once but under ten times. This chain uses TRBV2 with TRBJ2-3, with 12 nucleotides matching TRBD2. The CDR3 loop spans 15 amino acids. Unmatched junction bases numbered 6, after V lost 4 bases and J lost 7 bases. The V gene's germline CDR1 is SNHLY and CDR2 FYNNEI. CDR3 coding DNA: TGTGCCAGCAGTGGACTAGCGGGAGAGGAAAATACGCAGTATTTT. As protein: CASSGLAGEENTQYF.

The V call is TRBV2, the J call TRBJ1-1, with no clear D. Trimming removed 1 base from V and 0 bases from J, with 6 bases in between. Per the germline V gene, CDR1 is SNHLY and CDR2 is FYNNEI. The CDR3 is 14 residues long. The chain's CDR3 is CASSEGEMNTEAFF. The CDR3 DNA reads TGTGCCAGCAGTGAAGGCGAAATGAACACTGAAGCTTTCTTT.

This chain uses TRBV3-1 (or the pseudogene TRBV3-2) with TRBJ1-4; 11 bases match TRBD1. The CDR3 consists of 14 residues. The ends lost 6 bases at V and 8 bases at J; junction bases unmatched: 5. Germline V gives CDR1 LGHDT, CDR2 YNNKEL (reference sequence). For the CDR3, the DNA is TGTGCCAGCAGTGAGGACAGGGGGCAAGAAAAACTGTTTTTT. The encoded protein is CASSEDRGQEKLFF.

This clone is a singleton in its sample. The V and J genes are TRBV6-5 and TRBJ2-2; 12 bases are shared with TRBD1. This CDR3 is 14 amino acids long. Losses at the gene ends were 8 bases for V and 7 bases for J; bases not matched to a gene: 5. Germline assignment: CDR1 MNHEY and CDR2 SVGAGI. In DNA, the CDR3 is TGTGCCAGCGGGGACAGGGGGCTGAACGGGGAGCTGTTTTTT. It translates to CASGDRGLNGELFF.

Note on this clone: This CDR3 is also generated by other DNA sequences in the sample. The chain combines TRBV30 with TRBJ1-3; D possibly corresponds to TRBD1 (6 bases). Trimming shortened V by 0 bases and J by 4 bases, and 10 bases separated the two germline ends. CDR1 and CDR2 (germline): GTSNPN, SVGIG (reference sequence). The CDR3 is 14 residues long. The CDR3 loop reads CAWSVGGAGNTIYF. In DNA form, the CDR3 reads TGTGCCTGGAGTGTAGGGGGGGCCGGAAACACCATATATTTT.